This TCR beta chain was captured in a study of shared clonotypes between healthy human individuals (dated by TCRdb to about 2020). Background for the entire study: Three men and a couple of women, aged 18 to 49 years, made up the cohort. Different laboratories and diverse techniques were used to prepare libraries and sequence TCR repertoires, to increase sequencing depth and limit assay-specific biases. To estimate repertoire size and how much clonotypes are shared between individuals, the study performed deep sequencing of blood TCR repertoires from five healthy adults. Between about 0.94 and 8.9 billion PBMCs per donor were obtained by leukapheresis. What the authors observed across the whole study: Based on pairwise subsampling, the degree of clonotype sharing among donors was expected to be affected by sequencing depth. Sampling was limited to blood, and TCR repertoires in tissue likely differ from TCR repertoires in blood. Because the study included only a small number of donors, the genetic and exposure-history diversity represented was limited.

The donors were healthy, HIV-negative adults who had no recently reported acute infections or vaccinations. All donors were Caucasian adults living in Nashville, Tennessee, USA. For unsorted samples, 90 million to 95 million PBMCs were counted, and genomic DNA was extracted using the QIAamp DNA Blood Mini kit. Blood was obtained by leukapheresis, after which PBMCs were separated by Ficoll-Histopaque density gradient centrifugation and cryopreserved in liquid nitrogen vapor phase. As concerns this clone: Its binding antigen is unknown. No much larger clone exists at a distance of one base, and base qualities are not known.

Using the deep immunoSEQ assay, TCR CDR3 regions were amplified from genomic DNA by multiplex PCR. Extracted genomic DNA from each cell subset was distributed evenly across all wells of several immunoSEQ 96-well plates, and each plate was treated as a replicate. Each replicate PCR for unsorted PBMC received roughly 300 ng genomic DNA, equal to 30,000 to 35,000 T cell genomes. Genomic DNA from unsorted PBMC was sequenced over ten immunoSEQ deep assay plates. Purified libraries were measured with a Qubit 3.0 fluorometer, size-checked on a Bioanalyzer 2100, and measured again with the KAPA Library Quantification kit. A separate single-read 150-cycle Illumina NextSeq 550 flow cell was used to sequence each immunoSEQ 96-well plate. The authors' pipeline ran thus. Because the immunoSEQ output held only junctional sequences and lacked quality scores, the filtering could not match the filtering applied to full-length reads. To assign V/J genes and CDR3, sequences were annotated against IMGT germline references using PyIR, a Python wrapper for IgBLAST v1.9. Reads were removed for weak V/J assignments (E-value above 1e-6), missing CDR3, stop codons, out-of-frame junctions, or ambiguous translated residues. V3J clonotypes were defined by identical inferred V gene, J gene, and CDR3 amino acid sequence. Percentage overlap between repertoires was computed as shared unique clonotypes divided by the size of the smaller repertoire. Repertoire richness was assessed with RTK rarefaction, the Chao1 estimator, and Recon v2.1 estimates of unobserved clonotypes. TCRdb stores this immuneACCESS table with in-frame sequences only. Part of the clones is absent; in the studies checked, under half of the shortfall reflects unresolved V genes, and no reason is known for the rest. That table supplies the V and J calls and clone size; D and trimming were determined from the DNA. The sample table holds approximately 500,000 clones, of which about 72% were seen once. The ten top clones hold approximately 12% of the sample.

Sequenced material: PBMCs. The receptor's source is a woman aged 40 to 50 in good health. Some clones in this sample may be carry-over from other donors' samples.

The DNA reads as follows: TGTGCCATCAGTATCGGACTAGCGGGAAACAATGAGCAGTTCTTC. Translated, it reads CAISIGLAGNNEQFF. This chain joins TRBV10-3 to TRBJ2-1; 12 bases in the middle match TRBD2. The CDR3 spans 15 residues, from the cysteine through the phenylalanine. Only the CDR3 DNA stays, 45 bases, in frame from base 1. From the germline V gene, CDR1 is ENHRY and CDR2 is SYGVKD. Unmatched junction bases come to 4, with V trimmed by 5 bases and J by 5 bases.